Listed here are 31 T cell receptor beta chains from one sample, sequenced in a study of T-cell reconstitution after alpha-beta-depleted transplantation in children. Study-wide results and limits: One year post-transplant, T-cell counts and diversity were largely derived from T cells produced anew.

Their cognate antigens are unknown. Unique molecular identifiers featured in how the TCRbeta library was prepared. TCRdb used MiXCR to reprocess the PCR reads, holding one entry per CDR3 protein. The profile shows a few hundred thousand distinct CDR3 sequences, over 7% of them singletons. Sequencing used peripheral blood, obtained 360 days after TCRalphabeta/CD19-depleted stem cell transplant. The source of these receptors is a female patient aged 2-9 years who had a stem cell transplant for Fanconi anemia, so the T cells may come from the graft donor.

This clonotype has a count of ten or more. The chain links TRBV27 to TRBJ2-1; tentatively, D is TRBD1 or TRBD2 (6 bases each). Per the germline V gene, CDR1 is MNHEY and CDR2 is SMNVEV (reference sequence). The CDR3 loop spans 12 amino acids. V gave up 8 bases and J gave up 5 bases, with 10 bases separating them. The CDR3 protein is CASYREDNEQFF. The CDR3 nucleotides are TGTGCCAGCTACAGGGAGGACAATGAGCAGTTCTTC.

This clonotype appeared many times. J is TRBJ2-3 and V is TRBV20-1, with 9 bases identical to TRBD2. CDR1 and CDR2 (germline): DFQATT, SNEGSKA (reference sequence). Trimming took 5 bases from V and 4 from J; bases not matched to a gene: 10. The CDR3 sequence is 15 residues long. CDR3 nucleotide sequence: TGCAGTGCTGACATAGCGGGAGAGTCCCCAGATACGCAGTATTTT. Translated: CSADIAGESPDTQYF.

Here the CDR3 reads CASSDSTSSGANVLTF. The CDR3 DNA is TGTGCCAGCAGTGACTCGACTAGCTCTGGGGCCAACGTCCTGACTTTC. The chain combines TRBV6-4 with TRBJ2-6, with D perhaps TRBD2 (6 bases). The length of the CDR3 is 16 residues. Trimming shortened V by 0 bases and J by 0 bases, and 6 bases separated the two germline ends. Germline V gene data show CDR1 as MRHNA and CDR2 as SNTAGT.

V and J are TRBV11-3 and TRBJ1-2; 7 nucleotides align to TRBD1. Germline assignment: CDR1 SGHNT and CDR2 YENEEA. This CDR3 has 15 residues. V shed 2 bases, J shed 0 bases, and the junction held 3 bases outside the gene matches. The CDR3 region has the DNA TGTGCCAGCAGCTTAATGACAGGGACTAACTATGGCTACACCTTC. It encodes CASSLMTGTNYGYTF.

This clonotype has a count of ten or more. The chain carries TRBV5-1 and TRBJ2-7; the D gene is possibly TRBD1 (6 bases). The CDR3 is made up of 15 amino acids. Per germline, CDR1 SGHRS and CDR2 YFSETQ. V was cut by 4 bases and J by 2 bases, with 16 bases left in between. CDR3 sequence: CASSGLQGTTYEQYF. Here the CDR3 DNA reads TGCGCCAGCAGCGGCCTACAGGGAACGACCTACGAGCAGTACTTC.

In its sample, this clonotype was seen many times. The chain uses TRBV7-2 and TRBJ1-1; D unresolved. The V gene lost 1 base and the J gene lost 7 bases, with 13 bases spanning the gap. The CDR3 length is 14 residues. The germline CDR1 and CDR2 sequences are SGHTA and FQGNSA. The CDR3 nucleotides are TGTGCCAGCAGCTTAGATATTAGTACGGTTGAAGCTTTCTTT. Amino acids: CASSLDISTVEAFF.

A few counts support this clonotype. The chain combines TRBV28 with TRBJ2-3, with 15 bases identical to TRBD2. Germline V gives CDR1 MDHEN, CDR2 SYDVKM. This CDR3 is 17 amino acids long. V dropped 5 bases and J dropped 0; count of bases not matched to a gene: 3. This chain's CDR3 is CASSGTSGRSSTDTQYF. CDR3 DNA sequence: TGTGCCAGCAGTGGGACTAGCGGGAGGTCTAGCACAGATACGCAGTATTTT.

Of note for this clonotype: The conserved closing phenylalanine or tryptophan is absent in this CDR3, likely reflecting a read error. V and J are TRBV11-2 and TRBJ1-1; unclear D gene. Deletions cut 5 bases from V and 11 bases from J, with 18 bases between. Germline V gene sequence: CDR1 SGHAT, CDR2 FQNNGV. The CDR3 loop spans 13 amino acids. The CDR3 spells CASSTREGGWAFS. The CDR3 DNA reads TGTGCCAGCAGCACTCGAGAGGGAGGCTGGGCTTTCTCT.

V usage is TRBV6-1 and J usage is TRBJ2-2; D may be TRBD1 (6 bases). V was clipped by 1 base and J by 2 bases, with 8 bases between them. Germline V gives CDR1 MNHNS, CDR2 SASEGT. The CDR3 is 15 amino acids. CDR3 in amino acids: CASSEEQGNTGELFF. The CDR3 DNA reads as TGTGCCAGCAGTGAAGAACAGGGAAACACCGGGGAGCTGTTTTTT.

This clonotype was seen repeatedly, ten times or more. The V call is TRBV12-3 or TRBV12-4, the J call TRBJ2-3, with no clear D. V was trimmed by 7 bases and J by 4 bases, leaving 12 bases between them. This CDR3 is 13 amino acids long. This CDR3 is CASTLGGSDTQYF. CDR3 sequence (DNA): TGTGCCAGCACCCTTGGTGGGTCAGATACGCAGTATTTT.

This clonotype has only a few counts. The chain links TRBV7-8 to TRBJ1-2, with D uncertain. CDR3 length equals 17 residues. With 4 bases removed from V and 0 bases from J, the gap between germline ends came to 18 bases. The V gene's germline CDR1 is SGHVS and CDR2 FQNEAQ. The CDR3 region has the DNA TGTGCCAGCAGCTCGCAGCGGGTCCCCACATCTAACTATGGCTACACCTTC. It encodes CASSSQRVPTSNYGYTF. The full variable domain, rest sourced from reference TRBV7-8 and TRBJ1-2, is GAGVSQSPRYKVAKRGQDVALRCDPISGHVSLFWYQQALGQGPEFLTYFQNEAQLDKSGLPSDRFFAERPEGSVSTLKIQRTQQEDSAVYLCASSSQRVPTSNYGYTFGSGTRLTVV.

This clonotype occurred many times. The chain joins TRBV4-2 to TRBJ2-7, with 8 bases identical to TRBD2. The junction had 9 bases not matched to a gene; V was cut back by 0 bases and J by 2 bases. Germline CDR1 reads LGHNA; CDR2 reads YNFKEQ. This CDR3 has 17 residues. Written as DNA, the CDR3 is TGTGCCAGCAGCCAAGAAGTGAGTGAACTAGCGGCCTACGAGCAGTACTTC. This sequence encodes CASSQEVSELAAYEQYF.

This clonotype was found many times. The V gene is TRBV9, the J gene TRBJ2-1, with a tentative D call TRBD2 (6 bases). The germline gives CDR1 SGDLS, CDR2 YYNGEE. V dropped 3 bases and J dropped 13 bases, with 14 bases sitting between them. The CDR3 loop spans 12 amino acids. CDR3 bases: TGTGCCAGCAGCGAACTCGGGAGTCCTCAGTTCTTC. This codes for CASSELGSPQFF.

CDR3 loop: CASSYSLAGGMGEQYF. In DNA, the CDR3 is TGTGCCAGCAGTTACAGTCTAGCGGGGGGAATGGGCGAGCAGTACTTC. The chain uses TRBV6-5 and TRBJ2-7, with 11 bases that match TRBD2. After removal of 2 bases from V and 6 bases from J, the junction contained 9 bases not matched to a gene. Germline V CDR1 and CDR2: MNHEY, SVGAGI. The CDR3 runs 16 residues.

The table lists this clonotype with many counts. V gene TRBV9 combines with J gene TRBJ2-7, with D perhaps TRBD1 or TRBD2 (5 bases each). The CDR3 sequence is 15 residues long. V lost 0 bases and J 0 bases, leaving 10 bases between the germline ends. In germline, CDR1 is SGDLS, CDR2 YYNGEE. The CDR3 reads CASSVGSGSSYEQYF. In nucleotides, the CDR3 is TGTGCCAGCAGCGTAGGGTCAGGGAGCTCCTACGAGCAGTACTTC.

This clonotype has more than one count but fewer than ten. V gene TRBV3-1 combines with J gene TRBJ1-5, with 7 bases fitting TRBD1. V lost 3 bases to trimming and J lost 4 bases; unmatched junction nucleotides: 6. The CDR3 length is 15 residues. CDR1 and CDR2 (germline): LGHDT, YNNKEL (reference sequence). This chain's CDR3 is CASSQTDRPNQPQHF. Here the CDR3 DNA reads TGTGCCAGCAGCCAGACGGACAGGCCTAATCAGCCCCAGCATTTT.

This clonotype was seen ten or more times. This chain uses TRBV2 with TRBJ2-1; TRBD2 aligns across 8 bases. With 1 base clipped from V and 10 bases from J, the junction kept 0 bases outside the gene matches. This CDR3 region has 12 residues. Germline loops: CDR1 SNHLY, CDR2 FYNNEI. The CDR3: CASSEGLAEQFF. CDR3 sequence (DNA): TGTGCCAGCAGTGAAGGACTAGCGGAGCAGTTCTTC.

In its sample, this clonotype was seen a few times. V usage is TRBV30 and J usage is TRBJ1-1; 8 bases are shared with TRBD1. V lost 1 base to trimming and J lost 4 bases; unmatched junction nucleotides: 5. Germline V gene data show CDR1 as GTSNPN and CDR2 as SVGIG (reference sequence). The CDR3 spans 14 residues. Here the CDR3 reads CAWSAVTGATEAFF. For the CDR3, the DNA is TGTGCCTGGAGTGCGGTGACAGGGGCCACTGAAGCTTTCTTT.

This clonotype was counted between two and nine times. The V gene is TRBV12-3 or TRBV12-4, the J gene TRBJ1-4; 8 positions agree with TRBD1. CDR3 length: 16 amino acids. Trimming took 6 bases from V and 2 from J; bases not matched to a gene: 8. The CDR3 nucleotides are TGTGCCAGCAGCCCGGACAGGGAAGGGACTAATGAAAAACTGTTTTTT. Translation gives CASSPDREGTNEKLFF.

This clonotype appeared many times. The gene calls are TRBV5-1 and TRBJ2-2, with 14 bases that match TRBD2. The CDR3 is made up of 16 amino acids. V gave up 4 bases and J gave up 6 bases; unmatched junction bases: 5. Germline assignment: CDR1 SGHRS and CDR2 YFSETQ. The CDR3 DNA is TGCGCCAGCAGCCCCGGACTAGCGGGAGGTTCCGGGGAGCTGTTTTTT. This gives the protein CASSPGLAGGSGELFF. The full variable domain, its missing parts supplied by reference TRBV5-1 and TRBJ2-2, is KAGVTQTPRYLIKTRGQQVTLSCSPISGHRSVSWYQQTPGQGLQFLFEYFSETQRNKGNFPGRFSGRQFSNSRSEMNVSTLELGDSALYLCASSPGLAGGSGELFFGEGSRLTVL.

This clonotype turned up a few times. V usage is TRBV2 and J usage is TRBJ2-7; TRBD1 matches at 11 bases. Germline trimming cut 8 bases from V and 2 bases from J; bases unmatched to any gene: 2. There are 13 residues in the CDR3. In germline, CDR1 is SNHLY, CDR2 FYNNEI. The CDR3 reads CASGTGGPYEQYF. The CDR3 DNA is TGTGCCAGCGGGACAGGGGGGCCCTACGAGCAGTACTTC.

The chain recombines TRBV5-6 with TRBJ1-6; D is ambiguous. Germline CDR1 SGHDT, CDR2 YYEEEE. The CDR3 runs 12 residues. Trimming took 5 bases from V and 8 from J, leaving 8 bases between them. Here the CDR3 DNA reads TGTGCCAGCAGAAAAGCCTATTCACCCCTCCACTTT. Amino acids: CASRKAYSPLHF.

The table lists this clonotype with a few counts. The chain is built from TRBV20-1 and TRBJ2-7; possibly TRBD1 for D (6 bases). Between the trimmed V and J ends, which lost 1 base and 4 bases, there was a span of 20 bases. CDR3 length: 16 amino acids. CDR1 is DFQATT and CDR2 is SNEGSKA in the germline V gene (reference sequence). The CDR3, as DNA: TGCAGTGCTAGAGTGATATGGGACACCAACCCTTACGAGCAGTACGTC. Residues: CSARVIWDTNPYEQYV.

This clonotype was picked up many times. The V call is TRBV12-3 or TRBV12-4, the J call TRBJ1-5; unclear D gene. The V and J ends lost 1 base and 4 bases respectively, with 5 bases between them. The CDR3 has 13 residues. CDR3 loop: CASSLGRNQPQHF. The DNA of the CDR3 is TGTGCCAGCAGTTTAGGGCGGAATCAGCCCCAGCATTTT.

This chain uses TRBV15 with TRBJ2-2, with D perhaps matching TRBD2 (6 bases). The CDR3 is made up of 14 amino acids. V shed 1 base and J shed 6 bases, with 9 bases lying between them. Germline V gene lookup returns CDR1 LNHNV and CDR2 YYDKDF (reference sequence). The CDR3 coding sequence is TGTGCCACCAGCAGAGGAGGGGAGGCCGGGGAGCTGTTTTTT. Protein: CATSRGGEAGELFF. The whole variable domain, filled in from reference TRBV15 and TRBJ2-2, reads DAMVIQNPRYQVTQFGKPVTLSCSQTLNHNVMYWYQQKSSQAPKLLFHYYDKDFNNEADTPDNFQSRRPNTSFCFLDIRSPGLGDTAMYLCATSRGGEAGELFFGEGSRLTVL.

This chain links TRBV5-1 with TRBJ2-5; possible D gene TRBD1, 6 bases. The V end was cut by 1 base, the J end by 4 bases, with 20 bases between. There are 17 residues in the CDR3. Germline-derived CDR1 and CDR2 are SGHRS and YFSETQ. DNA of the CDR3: TGCGCCAGCAGCTTGCCTCAACAGGGTCTTGGTGGAGAGACCCAGTACTTC. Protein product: CASSLPQQGLGGETQYF.

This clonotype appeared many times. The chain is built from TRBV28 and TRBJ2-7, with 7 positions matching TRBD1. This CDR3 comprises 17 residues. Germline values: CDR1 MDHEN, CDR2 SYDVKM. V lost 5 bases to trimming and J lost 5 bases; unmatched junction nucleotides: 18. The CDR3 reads CASSPLGLPGTVHEQYF. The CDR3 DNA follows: TGTGCCAGCAGTCCCTTGGGTCTCCCGGGGACAGTCCACGAGCAGTACTTC.

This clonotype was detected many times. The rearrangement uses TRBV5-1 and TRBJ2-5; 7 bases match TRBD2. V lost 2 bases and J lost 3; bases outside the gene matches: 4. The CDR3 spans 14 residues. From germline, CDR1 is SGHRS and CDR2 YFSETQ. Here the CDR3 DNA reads TGCGCCAGCAGCTTCGGACTAGAGAAAGAGACCCAGTACTTC. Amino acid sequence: CASSFGLEKETQYF.

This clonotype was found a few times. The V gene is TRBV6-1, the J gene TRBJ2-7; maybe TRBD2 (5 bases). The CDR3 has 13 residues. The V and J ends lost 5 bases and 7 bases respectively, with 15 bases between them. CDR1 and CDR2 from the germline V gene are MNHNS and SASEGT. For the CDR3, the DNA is TGTGCCAGCAGTACGGACTCCCCCGGGGAGCAGTACTTC. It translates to CASSTDSPGEQYF.

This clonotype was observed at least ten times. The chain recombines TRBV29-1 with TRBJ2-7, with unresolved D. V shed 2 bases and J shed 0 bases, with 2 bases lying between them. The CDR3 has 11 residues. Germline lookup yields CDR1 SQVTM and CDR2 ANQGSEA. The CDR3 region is CSVESSYEQYF. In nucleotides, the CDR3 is TGCAGCGTTGAAAGCTCCTACGAGCAGTACTTC.

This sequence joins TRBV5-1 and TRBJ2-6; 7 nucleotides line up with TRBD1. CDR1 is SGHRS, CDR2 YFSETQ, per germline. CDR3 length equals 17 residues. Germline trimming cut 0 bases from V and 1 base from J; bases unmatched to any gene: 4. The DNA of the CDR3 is TGCGCCAGCAGCTTGGGGGTGACAGGGTCTGGGGCCAACGTCCTGACTTTC. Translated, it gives CASSLGVTGSGANVLTF. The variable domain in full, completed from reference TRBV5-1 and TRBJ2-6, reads KAGVTQTPRYLIKTRGQQVTLSCSPISGHRSVSWYQQTPGQGLQFLFEYFSETQRNKGNFPGRFSGRQFSNSRSEMNVSTLELGDSALYLCASSLGVTGSGANVLTFGAGSRLTVL.